This record concerns one T cell receptor beta chain sequence. Its antigen is as yet unknown. The PCR employed 60 Vbeta primers together with 13 Jbeta primers. Clones were sequenced by immunoSEQ multiplex PCR, and TCRdb holds only the in-frame ones, with some missing. This table has about 35,000 clones, approximately 79% appearing once. The sample belongs to a study of cytomegalovirus exposure and HLA in healthy donors. As for the study in general: Of all 400 or so donors who were genotyped, around 79% belonged to the Caucasian-associated ancestry cluster. General observations from the study: The authors later found HLA-associated TCR beta chains more clonally expanded than equally common others.

The CDR3 consists of 15 residues. Germline V CDR1 and CDR2: SGHRS, YFSETQ. V was pared by 4 bases and J by 1 base, with 2 bases of the junction left unmatched. The sequencing sample was made of PBMCs. This receptor was taken from a woman in her 30s in good health and CMV-seropositive. The gene calls are TRBV5-1 and TRBJ2-3, with 11 positions matching TRBD2. DNA for the CDR3: TGCGCCAGCAGCGAACTAGCGGGGGGCACAGATACGCAGTATTTT. Its translation: CASSELAGGTDTQYF.